This record covers a single T cell receptor (beta chain). The antigen this receptor binds is unknown. Per-nucleotide qualities are absent, and no much larger clonotype sits a single base away. Via the germline V gene, CDR1 is MDHEN and CDR2 SYDVKM. V and J are truncated by 2 bases and 6 bases respectively, leaving an intervening sequence of 16 bases. Taken from cysteine to phenylalanine, the CDR3 has 16 residues. Only the CDR3 DNA is retained, 48 bases long and in frame from the first base. This record belongs to a study of preoperative IRX-2 immunotherapy in early breast cancer (dated by TCRdb to about 2019). Libraries were constructed by the immunoSEQ multiplex PCR assay. TCRdb carries this immuneACCESS record with in-frame sequences only. Its versions omit some clonotypes, under half of them owing to an unresolved V gene in the studies checked, with the rest unexplained. Across this sample there are around 3,000 clones, with approximately 69% seen only once. Roughly 9% of the sample lies in the top ten.

The treatment or condition label, read with the paper, signifies: preoperative locoregional IRX-2 cytokine immunotherapy. The samples were obtained from a phase Ib study that tested preoperative, locoregional IRX-2 cytokine immunotherapy designed to prime immune responses. The donors were early-stage breast cancer patients who were given IRX-2 prior to surgery. The TCR comes from a human donor with breast cancer. Sequenced material: tumor tissue, taken before IRX-2 immunotherapy. This chain joins TRBV28 to TRBJ2-2, with the D call tentatively TRBD1 or TRBD2, each fitting 6 bases. The CDR3 corresponds to CASSLVGGGQAGELFF. Here is the DNA: TGTGCCAGCAGTTTAGTGGGGGGCGGTCAGGCCGGGGAGCTGTTTTTT.